The 22 T cell receptor beta chains below all came from one sample that was sequenced in a study of regulatory T cells in long-lasting Graves disease. The time point is: newly diagnosed GD, antithyroid drugs for less than 3 months. Making the TCR library involved RNA that had been extracted from PBMCs. Building the TCR beta libraries relied on iRepertoire HTBI primers, and CDR3 regions underwent Arm-PCR. MiXCR, run by TCRdb on the multiplex PCR reads, gives a single entry per CDR3 protein. The sample holds hundreds of thousands of distinct CDR3 sequences, roughly 14% seen once. These same records also appear under a second study, on T cells in Graves' hyperthyroidism and ophthalmopathy.

The sequences come from peripheral blood mononuclear cells (PBMCs), collected at new diagnosis, from a patient treated with antithyroid drugs. These receptors came from a man between 25 and 39 years old with Graves disease.

This clonotype was seen ten or more times. This CDR3 reads CASSPGRGRQPQHF. For the CDR3, the DNA is TGTGCCAGCAGCCCGGGCCGGGGGCGTCAGCCCCAGCATTTT. The chain links TRBV3-1 to TRBJ1-5; a weak D match, TRBD1 (6 bases). Germline V CDR1 and CDR2: LGHDT, YNNKEL (reference sequence). The V and J ends lost 4 bases and 6 bases respectively, with 13 bases between them. This CDR3 region has 14 residues.

The sample holds many counts of this clonotype. V and J are TRBV11-2 and TRBJ2-7; TRBD2 matches at 8 bases. CDR1 SGHAT and CDR2 FQNNGV come from the germline V gene. The CDR3 length is 15 residues. Losses at the gene ends were 3 bases for V and 2 bases for J; bases not matched to a gene: 6. The CDR3 loop reads CASSFVGREAYEQYF. Written as DNA, the CDR3 is TGTGCCAGCAGCTTCGTCGGGCGGGAGGCCTACGAGCAGTACTTC.

This clonotype has just a few counts. The chain links TRBV2 to TRBJ1-5; TRBD1 is a possible D gene (5 bases). Per germline, CDR1 SNHLY and CDR2 FYNNEI. The CDR3 totals 15 residues. V gave up 4 bases and J gave up 6 bases, with 16 bases separating them. CDR3 DNA sequence: TGTGCCAGCAGTGCGGGGGTGGGAGATGGTCAGCCCCAGCATTTT. Its translation: CASSAGVGDGQPQHF.

This chain links TRBV2 with TRBJ2-1; 14 nucleotides agree with TRBD2. Trimming removed 5 bases from V and 0 bases from J; junction bases left unmatched: 9. CDR1 is SNHLY and CDR2 is FYNNEI in the germline V gene. CDR3 length: 19 residues. CDR3 coding DNA: TGTGCCAGCAGTTTGACTAGCGGGAGGGCCCGGAGCTCCTACAATGAGCAGTTCTTC. Its translation is CASSLTSGRARSSYNEQFF.

A remark on this clonotype: With a far larger clone one base away, a read error is the likely cause. J is TRBJ2-5 and V is TRBV12-3 or TRBV12-4; the D gene is possibly TRBD2 (6 bases). Between the trimmed V and J ends, which lost 4 bases and 11 bases, there was a span of 20 bases. The CDR3 loop spans 14 amino acids. The chain's CDR3 is CASSWRGSYNEQYF. As DNA, the CDR3 is TGTGCCAGCAGTTGGCGGGGCTCCTACAATGAGCAGTACTTC.

This clonotype was observed a handful of times. A read error is possible here, since a much larger clone lies one base away. The rearrangement uses TRBV2 and TRBJ2-7; TRBD2 matches 8 bases. Per the germline V gene, CDR1 is SNHLY and CDR2 is FYNNEI. This CDR3 has 15 residues. The CDR3, as DNA: TGTGCCAGCAGTGCCGAGCGGGGGAGCTCCTACGCGCAGTACTTC. It specifies CASSAERGSSYAQYF.

This clonotype came up many times. V usage is TRBV20-1 and J usage is TRBJ2-4; D possibly matches TRBD1 or TRBD2 (5 bases each). Between the trimmed V and J ends, which lost 1 base and 6 bases, there was a span of 7 bases. Germline V gene lookup returns CDR1 DFQATT and CDR2 SNEGSKA (reference sequence). CDR3 length: 12 amino acids. The CDR3 DNA is TGCAGTGCTAGAGGGGACCTAAACATTCAGTACTTC. This gives the protein CSARGDLNIQYF.

This clonotype appeared many times. The genes are TRBV18 and TRBJ2-7, with 8 bases aligning to TRBD2. The germline gives CDR1 KGHSH, CDR2 LQKENI. The CDR3 is made up of 14 amino acids. V gave up 3 bases and J gave up 5 bases; unmatched junction bases: 6. CDR3 sequence: CASSPGLAPDEQYF. As DNA, the CDR3 is TGTGCCAGCTCACCCGGACTAGCTCCGGACGAGCAGTACTTC.

This clonotype was detected many times. The chain couples TRBV20-1 to TRBJ2-3; TRBD1 aligns across 7 bases. V was pared by 6 bases and J by 4 bases, with 22 bases of the junction left unmatched. The CDR3 runs 18 residues. CDR1 and CDR2 from the germline V gene are DFQATT and SNEGSKA (reference sequence). The CDR3 DNA sequence: TGCAGTGCCCGCCCGGGACAGATGAGTTCCGGCCCAGCAGATACGCAGTATTTT. This sequence encodes CSARPGQMSSGPADTQYF.

The V and J genes are TRBV19 and TRBJ2-7, with a possible D match to TRBD2 (7 bases). V was clipped by 6 bases and J by 5 bases, with 17 bases between them. Germline V gives CDR1 LNHDA, CDR2 SQIVND (reference sequence). The CDR3 covers 14 residues. The chain's CDR3 is CASSGGGGSHEQYF. The DNA of the CDR3 is TGTGCCAGTAGCGGAGGGGGAGGGTCCCACGAGCAGTACTTC.

This clonotype has just one count. The rearrangement links TRBV5-1 to TRBJ2-1; 8 bases agree with TRBD1. The CDR3 runs to 16 residues. From germline, CDR1 is SGHRS and CDR2 YFSETQ. Trimming took 0 bases from V and 12 from J; bases not matched to a gene: 14. The CDR3 region has the DNA TGCGCCAGCAGCTTGGCGAGACAGGGGCGATCTGTTCGGCAGTTCTTC. Translation gives CASSLARQGRSVRQFF.

This clonotype was seen more than once but under ten times. The J gene is TRBJ2-3, the V gene TRBV7-9; maybe TRBD2 (5 bases). The V gene's germline CDR1 is SEHNR and CDR2 FQNEAQ (reference sequence). Trimming took 1 base from V and 2 from J, leaving 10 bases between them. This CDR3 has 15 residues. CDR3: CASSLDGSYTDTQYF. CDR3 DNA sequence: TGTGCCAGCAGCTTAGATGGGAGCTACACAGATACGCAGTATTTT.

This clonotype was picked up many times. J is TRBJ2-7 and V is TRBV24-1; 8 bases agree with TRBD1. Trimming cost V 4 bases and J 3 bases; bases outside gene matches: 7. This CDR3 is 15 amino acids long. Germline CDR1 is KGHDR and CDR2 is SFDVKD. CDR3 sequence reads: CATSDSRGQDYEQYF. The CDR3 DNA sequence: TGTGCCACCAGTGACTCCAGGGGGCAGGACTACGAGCAGTACTTC.

This clonotype occurred a few times. This chain links TRBV4-1 with TRBJ2-1; D possibly corresponds to TRBD2 (6 bases). The CDR3 is 14 amino acids. Trimming left V 2 bases short and J 5 bases short, with 10 bases between. Germline-derived CDR1 and CDR2 are MGHRA and YSYEKL. The DNA of the CDR3 is TGCGCCAGCAGCCAATTCACTAGCAACAATGAGCAGTTCTTC. It specifies CASSQFTSNNEQFF.

At least ten counts were recorded for this clonotype. This chain uses TRBV7-9 with TRBJ2-7; possibly TRBD2 for D (6 bases). Trimming shortened V by 7 bases and J by 1 base, and 8 bases separated the two germline ends. The CDR3 runs 12 residues. Germline CDR1 reads SEHNR; CDR2 reads FQNEAQ (reference sequence). The CDR3 is CASNSGSYEQYF. The CDR3 DNA sequence: TGTGCCAGCAATAGCGGATCCTACGAGCAGTACTTC. Filled out from reference TRBV7-9 and TRBJ2-7, the complete variable domain reads DTGVSQNPRHKITKRGQNVTFRCDPISEHNRLYWYRQTLGQGPEFLTYFQNEAQLEKSRLLSDRFSAERPKGSFSTLEIQRTEQGDSAMYLCASNSGSYEQYFGPGTRLTVT.

This clonotype was recorded a few times. The chain carries TRBV29-1 and TRBJ1-2; 7 bases line up with TRBD1. Germline V lookup: CDR1 SQVTM, CDR2 ANQGSEA. With V trimmed by 4 bases and J by 7 bases, 9 bases remained unmatched. This CDR3 contains 13 residues. The CDR3, as DNA: TGCAGCGTTGGGGGAACAGGGGTTGGTGGCTACACCTTC. Translated, it gives CSVGGTGVGGYTF.

This clonotype was seen ten or more times. The chain carries TRBV27 and TRBJ1-6, with a possible D match to TRBD1 (6 bases). The germline V and J ends were trimmed by 0 bases and 14 bases, with 11 bases remaining between them. This CDR3 region has 13 residues. Germline lookup yields CDR1 MNHEY and CDR2 SMNVEV (reference sequence). In nucleotides, the CDR3 is TGTGCCAGCAGTTTATCGAGGGGGTACACCCTCCACTTT. Translated, it gives CASSLSRGYTLHF.

This clonotype was picked up many times. This chain uses TRBV20-1 with TRBJ1-2; 9 bases map to TRBD1. The CDR3 covers 15 residues. Looked up from germline, CDR1 is DFQATT and CDR2 is SNEGSKA (reference sequence). The trim removed 3 bases at V and 2 bases at J, leaving 7 bases unmatched. Here the CDR3 reads CSARSSGTGNYGYTF. In DNA form, the CDR3 reads TGCAGTGCTAGGTCTTCCGGGACAGGGAACTATGGCTACACCTTC.

This clonotype was found many times. This chain uses TRBV7-2 with TRBJ1-2, with TRBD1 matching 7 bases. V lost 2 bases to trimming and J lost 8 bases; unmatched junction nucleotides: 8. This CDR3 spans 14 amino acids. Germline V lookup: CDR1 SGHTA, CDR2 FQGNSA. The CDR3 protein is CASSLNRGGEGYTF. CDR3 sequence (DNA): TGTGCCAGCAGCTTAAACAGGGGTGGAGAAGGCTACACCTTC. Full variable domain (missing parts from reference TRBV7-2 and TRBJ1-2): GAGVSQSPSNKVTEKGKDVELRCDPISGHTALYWYRQSLGQGLEFLIYFQGNSAPDKSGLPSDRFSAERTGGSVSTLTIQRTQQEDSAVYLCASSLNRGGEGYTFGSGTRLTVV.

Worth noting for this clonotype: Being one base from a much bigger clone, this may be a read error. This chain connects TRBV11-2 to TRBJ2-1, with 9 bases that match TRBD2. The germline gives CDR1 SGHAT, CDR2 FQNNGV. CDR3 length: 16 amino acids. In DNA, the CDR3 is TGTGCCAGCAGCTTAGTCGGCGGGAGGGCCGGGAATGAGCAGTCCTTC. Translating gives CASSLVGGRAGNEQSF.

The chain has TRBV5-4 and TRBJ1-2; D gene unclear. Trimming stripped 0 bases from V and 2 bases from J, with 11 bases between. The CDR3 sequence is 15 residues long. Germline assignment: CDR1 SGHNT and CDR2 YYREEE (reference sequence). The CDR3 DNA follows: TGTGCCAGCAGCTTGGATTCGGTTGCCAACTATGGCTACACCTTC. Translated, it gives CASSLDSVANYGYTF.

This clonotype was counted at least ten times. The chain employs TRBV20-1 and TRBJ2-1; a weak D match, TRBD1 (6 bases). Trimming removed 6 bases from V and 8 bases from J, with 11 bases in between. The CDR3 has 11 amino acids. Germline V lookup: CDR1 DFQATT, CDR2 SNEGSKA (reference sequence). CDR3 DNA: TGCAGTGCAAAACAGGGCGATGAGCAGTTCTTC. It translates to CSAKQGDEQFF.